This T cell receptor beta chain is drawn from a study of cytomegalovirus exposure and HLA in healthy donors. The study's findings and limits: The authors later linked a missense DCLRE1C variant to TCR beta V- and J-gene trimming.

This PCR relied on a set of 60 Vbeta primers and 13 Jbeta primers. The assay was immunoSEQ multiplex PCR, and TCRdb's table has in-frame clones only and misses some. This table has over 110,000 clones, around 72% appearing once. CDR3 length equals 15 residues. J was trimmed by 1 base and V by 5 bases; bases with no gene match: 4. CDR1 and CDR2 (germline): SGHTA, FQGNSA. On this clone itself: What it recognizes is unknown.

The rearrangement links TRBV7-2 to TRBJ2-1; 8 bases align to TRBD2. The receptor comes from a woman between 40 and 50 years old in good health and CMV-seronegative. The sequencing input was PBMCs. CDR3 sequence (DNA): TGTGCCAGCAGCCCCGGCGGGGGGTCCTACAATGAGCAGTTCTTC. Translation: CASSPGGGSYNEQFF.